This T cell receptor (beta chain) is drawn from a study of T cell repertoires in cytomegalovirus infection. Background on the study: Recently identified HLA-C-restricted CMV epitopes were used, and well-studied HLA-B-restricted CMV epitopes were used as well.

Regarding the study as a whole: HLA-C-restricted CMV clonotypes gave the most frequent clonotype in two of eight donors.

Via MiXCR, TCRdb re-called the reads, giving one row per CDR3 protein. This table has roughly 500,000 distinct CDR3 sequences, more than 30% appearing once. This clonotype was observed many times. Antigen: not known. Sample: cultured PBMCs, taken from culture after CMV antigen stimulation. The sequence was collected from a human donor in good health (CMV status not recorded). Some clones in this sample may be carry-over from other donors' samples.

The CDR3 nucleotides are TGTGCCAGCAGCTTACCATCCCGTAGGGATGAGCAGTTCTTC. As protein: CASSLPSRRDEQFF. The chain carries TRBV7-2 and TRBJ2-1; the D is unclear. Germline CDR1 SGHTA, CDR2 FQGNSA. Trimming took 2 bases from V and 8 from J, leaving 13 bases between them. The CDR3 consists of 14 residues.